The 3 T cell receptor beta chains given below trace back to one sample, sequenced in a study of T cell responses to AZD1222 COVID-19 vaccine. The repertoire was sequenced with immunoSEQ multiplex PCR; TCRdb's copy has only in-frame clones and lacks some. The sample has about 150,000 clones, around 87% seen once; the top ten hold just over 9%. The sample was peripheral blood, taken 28 days after the second AZD1222 dose. The source of these receptors is an adult who received the AZD1222 COVID-19 vaccine.

The gene calls are TRBV2 and TRBJ2-3, with D perhaps matching TRBD2 (6 bases). The CDR3 runs to 14 residues. Germline CDR1 and CDR2: SNHLY and FYNNEI. V lost 3 bases and J 4 bases, leaving 11 bases between the germline ends. The CDR3 here is CASSDGREADTQYF. The CDR3 DNA follows: TGTGCCAGCAGTGATGGCAGGGAGGCAGATACGCAGTATTTT.

This rearrangement joins TRBV5-4 to TRBJ2-3; D possibly corresponds to TRBD1 (7 bases). Germline CDR1 reads SGHNT; CDR2 reads YYREEE (reference sequence). The CDR3 is 14 amino acids. The ends were cut back, 4 bases at V and 5 bases at J, with 14 bases in the middle. CDR3 nucleotides: TGTGCCAGCAGCGGGGGCAGGGGGGTAGATACGCAGTATTTT. Translating gives CASSGGRGVDTQYF.

A word on this clone: The sample holds other DNA sequences that translate to the same CDR3. The chain's CDR3 is CASSLLYNEQFF. The CDR3 DNA sequence: TGTGCCAGCAGTCTACTCTACAATGAGCAGTTCTTC. The rearrangement links TRBV28 to TRBJ2-1; D not resolved. Trimming stripped 5 bases from V and 3 bases from J, with 5 bases between. This CDR3 contains 12 residues. The germline CDR1 and CDR2 sequences are MDHEN and SYDVKM.